This TCR beta chain emerged from a study of cytomegalovirus exposure and HLA in healthy donors (TCRdb year 2017). Background on the whole study: According to an earlier analysis of 550 to 700 of the donors, some 170 million T cells yielded approximately 120 million unique TCR beta sequences and approximately 300 Gb of sequence data. Roughly 300 gigabases of sequencing data and 75 million to 85 million unique TCR sequences made up an early release that covered some 640 HLA-typed donors. Among the roughly 410 genotyped donors, around 79% belonged to the genetic ancestry cluster associated with self-reported Caucasian donors. The aim of the study was to test whether cataloging public T cell receptors could identify signatures of past pathogen exposure. The study profiled the T cell repertoires of 500 to 800 subjects by immunosequencing and related them to cytomegalovirus serostatus. Along with the approximately 700-subject first cohort, a separate validation cohort of 120 different subjects was used. To predict cytomegalovirus infection status, the study combined high-throughput TCR immunosequencing, statistical association of individual TCRs with disease status, and machine learning. A later analysis re-analyzed previously published TCR beta repertoires from 666 donors and added high-resolution HLA genotyping to study TCR occurrence patterns. The later analysis used no new phenotypic data to find candidate immune exposures, relying instead on TCR beta sequences and their occurrence across donors. An earlier analysis of about 620 of the donors applied high-throughput TCR beta sequencing to assess whether each TCR beta V gene segment acted as functional or pseudogenic. Alongside the repertoire data, information on donor age, sex, ethnicity and CMV serostatus was compiled. A later genetic analysis used genome-wide SNP genotypes for about 65% of the 666 donors, treating that subset as a discovery cohort. Every discovery cohort repertoire had been produced on one sequencing platform. HLA typing covered class I and class II loci at four-digit resolution. The number of donors typed differed by locus, with roughly 620-630 for A, B, C, DRB1 and DQB1, more than 500 for DQA1, nearly 610 for DPA1, and 472 for DPB1. Four to six DR-DQ haplotypes were handled as single units for association and clustering, since linkage in the cohort was strong. Across some 400 genotyped donors of the cohort, an average of about 240,000 unique TCR beta nucleotide sequences per donor were sequenced, and roughly 20% of those sequences were non-productive.

As to this clone: The antigen it recognizes is unknown. Per-nucleotide qualities are absent, and no much larger clonotype sits a single base away.

The method behind the library was the immunoSEQ multiplex PCR assay. A mixture of 60 forward primers for TCR Vbeta segments and 13 reverse primers for TCR Jbeta segments was used in the multiplex PCR. The CDR3 region of rearranged TCR beta genes was amplified from genomic DNA with a multiplex PCR assay. On the Illumina HiSeq System, the amplified TCR beta libraries were sequenced as 87-base-pair reads. The study's own analysis went as follows. Across the 600 to 700 repertoires, a later analysis counted tens of millions of unique TCR beta chains, roughly 11 million of which were shared by at least two donors. To remove PCR and sequencing errors, raw reads were error-corrected and collapsed into unique sequences using a nearest-neighbor algorithm that merged closely related sequences. CDR3 sequences were aligned to IMGT reference sequences to assign V, D and J gene segments. For a sequence to be retained, at least a six-nucleotide match to both a V gene segment and a J gene segment was required. A rearrangement counted as productive if the CDR3 had no stop codons and remained in frame with V and J, and every other rearrangement counted as non-productive. Following IMGT convention, CDR3 was defined as the stretch from the second conserved V-encoded cysteine to the conserved J-encoded phenylalanine. The earlier analysis of fewer than 700 of the donors excluded sequences that lacked an unambiguous match to a single V gene segment. An earlier analysis of a few hundred of the donors classified V segments as functional when productive rearrangements were above 56.7% and as segregating when the standard deviation between donors was above 5%. A statistical classification framework was built for diagnosing cytomegalovirus status from the catalog of TCR beta chain sequences. V and J gene assignment, in a later analysis, came from comparing TCR nucleotide sequences with IMGT/GENE-DB human TR gene sequences. Using the TCRdist pipeline, a later analysis assigned CDR3 sequences along with most-parsimonious VDJ recombination scenarios. A later analysis defined each TCR beta chain by its CDR3 amino acid sequence plus V-gene family, and excluded reads lacking a unique V-gene family. To address suspected cross-contamination and a sequencing artifact, a later analysis removed around 600 highly shared, low-generation-probability nucleotide sequences. A later analysis calculated a clonal expansion index for each public chain from normalized within-repertoire ranks of inferred template counts. In a later analysis, generation probabilities were computed with a VDJ recombination model fitted to out-of-frame rearrangements, and the resulting probabilities were checked against IGoR. Hypergeometric tests were used in a later analysis to score TCR-TCR, TCR-HLA and TCR-CMV co-occurrence, with a repertoire-size bias correction applied to the TCR pairs. In a later analysis, false discovery rates were estimated by permuting HLA or CMV assignments 20 times. In a later analysis, co-occurring TCRs were grouped with DBSCAN, and TCRdist sequence similarity was added when clustering was performed within HLA-allele-positive subsets. Repertoires with fewer than 30,000 or more than 120,000 public chains were left out of co-occurrence clustering, as were a handful of repertoires with anomalous nucleotide sharing. The clones in this table, taken by TCRdb from immuneACCESS, are in-frame only. Not every clone is retained; where verified, under half of the shortfall comes from an unresolved V gene, and the cause of the rest is unknown. The V and J calls and clone size were taken over from that table, and D and trimming were inferred from the DNA. This sample holds around 150,000 clones; approximately 79% were observed only once. The top ten clones comprise roughly 2% of the sample.

CDR1 and CDR2 (LNHDA, SQIVND) derive from the germline V gene (reference sequence). The CDR3, cysteine through phenylalanine, is 15 amino acids long. Here the CDR3 DNA is all that survives: 45 bases in frame from base 1. V gives up 6 bases and J gives up 4 bases, and the segment between their germline ends measures 15 bases. The cohort was made up of roughly 670 healthy bone marrow donors. All cohort members were sampled while nominally healthy, although unrecorded immune exposures were likely present. CMV serostatus was positive for 250 to 300 and negative for about half of the 666 cohort members, and was not recorded for this donor. Every donor gave a peripheral blood sample, and the peripheral blood mononuclear cells from that sample were used for TCR beta sequencing. Genomic DNA extraction from the blood cell samples was performed with the Qiagen DNeasy Blood Extraction Kit. Findings and caveats that apply to the study as a whole: Correlated functional status among segregating V segments might be attributable to linkage disequilibrium, but an unknown experimental factor could not be ruled out. A few of the identified cytomegalovirus-associated TCR beta chains were confirmed in vitro to be specific for cytomegalovirus antigens. At a false discovery rate of 0.05, a later analysis linked fewer than 20,000 TCR beta sequences to specific HLA alleles. Most TCR sequences were observed very rarely across donors, whereas some public TCRs were present in many individuals. The 87-base-pair reads could not distinguish some IMGT-functional V segments, including TRBV6-2 and TRBV6-3, so those segments were excluded. Because some donors lacked HLA typing at each locus, the association tests relied only on the typed subset. In a later analysis, most CMV-associated TCR beta chains were found to appear HLA-restricted, with HLA associations seemingly driven largely by CMV exposure. Several of the top co-occurrence clusters appeared to be linked to parvovirus B19, influenza, CMV and Epstein-Barr virus, according to a later analysis. Only TCR beta chains were sequenced in this cohort, and the absence of alpha or paired-chain data limited detectable features. It was suggested by the authors that the approach could potentially be generalized to other disease states and immunological phenotypes. The earlier analysis of 587 of the donors excluded roughly 17 rarely observed V segments, including chromosome 9 orphons, because counts were too low. A later genetic analysis reported fewer N-insertions in productive TCRs among donors in an Asian-associated ancestry cluster than the roughly 700-donor mean. The classifier was reported to diagnose cytomegalovirus status with high specificity and sensitivity in both the original and validation cohorts. A further reported finding was that TCR beta sequences accurately predicted the HLA-A and HLA-B alleles for most subjects in the first cohort. A total of about 180 TCR beta chains were listed by the study as associated with cytomegalovirus. V-gene and J-gene trimming of TCR beta chains was associated with a missense DCLRE1C variant in a later genetic analysis, and the association was replicated in an independent cohort. In an earlier analysis of about 600 of the donors, most TCR beta V segments appeared in productive rearrangements about 90% or about 30% of the time, broadly matching IMGT annotations. A later analysis found that HLA-associated TCR beta chains were more clonally expanded and had lower generation probabilities than equally common non-associated chains. When HLA alleles, especially DR and DQ, strongly co-occurred, TCR associations were difficult to assign to individual alleles. In a later analysis, the rate of TCR association differed among HLA loci, with DRB1 alleles having the most associated TCRs and HLA-C alleles having the fewest. A cluster of highly shared sequence variants was judged likely to represent a technical artifact of the sequencing pipeline. The only immune exposure information available for the cohort was CMV serostatus. Sequencing depth was assumed to be roughly uniform across donors in the presence/absence analyses, though that assumption may not hold.

Input material: PBMCs. The sequence links TRBV19 to TRBJ1-4; possibly the D gene is TRBD1, per 6 matching bases. The receptor comes from a human donor in good health. The nucleotides read TGTGCCAGTAGGCAACAGAGGGGGTATAATGAAAAACTGTTTTTT. Translated, this gives CASRQQRGYNEKLFF.